This T cell receptor beta chain was sequenced in a study of T cells after posttransplantation cyclophosphamide. Data came from immunoSEQ multiplex PCR; TCRdb stores just in-frame clones and leaves some out. The sample yields over 20,000 clones, about 86% seen once. Control samples came 1 year after myeloablative marrow transplants with methotrexate plus calcineurin inhibitor. This clone was observed a handful of times. The CDR3 extends over 15 amino acids. Germline values: CDR1 SGHTA, CDR2 FQGTGA. V lost 2 bases, J lost 11 bases, and 18 bases lay in between. This chain links TRBV7-3 with TRBJ1-4; a possible D gene is TRBD1 (6 bases). The sample here was PBMCs, taken about 13 months after allogeneic stem cell transplant with calcineurin inhibitor and methotrexate. The sequence was collected from a female patient in her 30s who received an allogeneic stem cell transplant from an unrelated donor, was CMV-positive, and had acute and chronic GVHD. Some T cells may be transferred from the graft donor. The CDR3 region has the DNA TGTGCCAGCAGCTTATTAGCACAGCTCCAGGGGAAACTGTTTTTT. The encoded protein is CASSLLAQLQGKLFF.